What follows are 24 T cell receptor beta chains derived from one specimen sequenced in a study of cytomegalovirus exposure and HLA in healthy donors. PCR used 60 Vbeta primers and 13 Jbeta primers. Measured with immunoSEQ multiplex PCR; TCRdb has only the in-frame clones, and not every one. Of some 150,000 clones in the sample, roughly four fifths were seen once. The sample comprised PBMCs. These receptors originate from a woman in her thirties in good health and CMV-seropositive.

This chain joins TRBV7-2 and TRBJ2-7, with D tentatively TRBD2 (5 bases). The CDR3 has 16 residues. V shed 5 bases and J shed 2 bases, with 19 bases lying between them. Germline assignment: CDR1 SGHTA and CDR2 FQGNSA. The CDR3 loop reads CASSLSSGYDTYEQYF. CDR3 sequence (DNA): TGTGCCAGCAGCCTCTCTTCGGGGTATGATACCTACGAGCAGTACTTC. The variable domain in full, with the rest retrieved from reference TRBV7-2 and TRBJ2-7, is GAGVSQSPSNKVTEKGKDVELRCDPISGHTALYWYRQSLGQGLEFLIYFQGNSAPDKSGLPSDRFSAERTGGSVSTLTIQRTQQEDSAVYLCASSLSSGYDTYEQYFGPGTRLTVT.

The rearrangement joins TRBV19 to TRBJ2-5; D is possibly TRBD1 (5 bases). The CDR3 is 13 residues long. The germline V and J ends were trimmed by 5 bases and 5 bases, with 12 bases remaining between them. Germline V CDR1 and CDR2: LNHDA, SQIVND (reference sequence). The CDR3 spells CASSQGAGETQYF. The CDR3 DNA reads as TGTGCCAGTAGTCAGGGTGCCGGGGAGACCCAGTACTTC. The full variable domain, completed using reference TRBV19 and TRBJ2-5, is DGGITQSPKYLFRKEGQNVTLSCEQNLNHDAMYWYRQDPGQGLRLIYYSQIVNDFQKGDIAEGYSVSREKKESFPLTVTSAQKNPTAFYLCASSQGAGETQYFGPGTRLLVL.

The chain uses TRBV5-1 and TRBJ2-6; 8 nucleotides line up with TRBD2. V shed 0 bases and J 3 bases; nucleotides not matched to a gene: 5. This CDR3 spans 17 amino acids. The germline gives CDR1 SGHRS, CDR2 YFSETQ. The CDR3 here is CASSLGLAIDGANVLTF. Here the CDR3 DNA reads TGCGCCAGCAGCTTGGGACTAGCGATCGATGGGGCCAACGTCCTGACTTTC. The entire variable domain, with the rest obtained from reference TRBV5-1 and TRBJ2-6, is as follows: KAGVTQTPRYLIKTRGQQVTLSCSPISGHRSVSWYQQTPGQGLQFLFEYFSETQRNKGNFPGRFSGRQFSNSRSEMNVSTLELGDSALYLCASSLGLAIDGANVLTFGAGSRLTVL.

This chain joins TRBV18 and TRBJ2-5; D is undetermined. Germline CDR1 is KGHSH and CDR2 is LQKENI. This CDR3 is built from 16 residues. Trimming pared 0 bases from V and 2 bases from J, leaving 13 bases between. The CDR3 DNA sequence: TGTGCCAGCTCACCACCATCTAATAGCCGACAAGAGACCCAGTACTTC. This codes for CASSPPSNSRQETQYF. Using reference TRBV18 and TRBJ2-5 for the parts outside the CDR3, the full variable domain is NAGVMQNPRHLVRRRGQEARLRCSPMKGHSHVYWYRQLPEEGLKFMVYLQKENIIDESGMPKERFSAEFPKEGPSILRIQQVVRGDSAAYFCASSPPSNSRQETQYFGPGTRLLVL.

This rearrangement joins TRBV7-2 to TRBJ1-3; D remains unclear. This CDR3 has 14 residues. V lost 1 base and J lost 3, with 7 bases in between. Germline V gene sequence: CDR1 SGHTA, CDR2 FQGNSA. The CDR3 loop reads CASSLVGVGNTIYF. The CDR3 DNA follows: TGTGCCAGCAGCTTAGTCGGGGTTGGAAACACCATATATTTT. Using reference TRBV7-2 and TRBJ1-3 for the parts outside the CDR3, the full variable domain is GAGVSQSPSNKVTEKGKDVELRCDPISGHTALYWYRQSLGQGLEFLIYFQGNSAPDKSGLPSDRFSAERTGGSVSTLTIQRTQQEDSAVYLCASSLVGVGNTIYFGEGSWLTVV.

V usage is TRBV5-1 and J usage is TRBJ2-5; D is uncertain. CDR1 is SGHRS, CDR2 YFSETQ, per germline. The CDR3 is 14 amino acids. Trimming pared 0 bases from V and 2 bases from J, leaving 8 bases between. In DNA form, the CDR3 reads TGCGCCAGCAGCTTGGCCGAGGTACAAGAGACCCAGTACTTC. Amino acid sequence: CASSLAEVQETQYF.

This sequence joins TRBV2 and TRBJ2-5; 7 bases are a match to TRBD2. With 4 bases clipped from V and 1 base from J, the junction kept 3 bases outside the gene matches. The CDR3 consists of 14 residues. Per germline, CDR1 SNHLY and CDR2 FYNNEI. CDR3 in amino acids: CASSGRGTQETQYF. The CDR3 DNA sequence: TGTGCCAGCAGTGGGCGGGGGACCCAAGAGACCCAGTACTTC.

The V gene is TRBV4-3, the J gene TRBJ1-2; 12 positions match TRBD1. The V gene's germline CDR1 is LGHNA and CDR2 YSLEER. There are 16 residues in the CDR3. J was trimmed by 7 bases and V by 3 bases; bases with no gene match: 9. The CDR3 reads CASSQGQGAIRFGYTF. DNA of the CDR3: TGCGCCAGCAGCCAGGGACAGGGGGCGATTAGATTTGGCTACACCTTC.

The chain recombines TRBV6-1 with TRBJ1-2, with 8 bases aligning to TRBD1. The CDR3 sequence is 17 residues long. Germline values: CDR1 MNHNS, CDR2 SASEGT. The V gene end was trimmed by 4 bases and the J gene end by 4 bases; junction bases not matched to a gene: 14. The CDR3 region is CASSGRTGLKRAYGYTF. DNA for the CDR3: TGTGCCAGCAGTGGCCGGACAGGGTTAAAAAGAGCCTATGGCTACACCTTC.

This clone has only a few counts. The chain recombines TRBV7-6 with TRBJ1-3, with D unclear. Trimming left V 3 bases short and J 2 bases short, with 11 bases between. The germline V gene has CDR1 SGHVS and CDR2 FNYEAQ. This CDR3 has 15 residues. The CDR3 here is CASSLAEVAGNTIYF. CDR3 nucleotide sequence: TGTGCCAGCAGCTTGGCGGAAGTAGCTGGAAACACCATATATTTT.

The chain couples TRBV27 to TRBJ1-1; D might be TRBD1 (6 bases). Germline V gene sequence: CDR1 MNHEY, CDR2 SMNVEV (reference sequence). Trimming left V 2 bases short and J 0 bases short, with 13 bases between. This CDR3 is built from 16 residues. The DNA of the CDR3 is TGTGCCAGCAGTTTAAGAGGGGGGGGTATGAACACTGAAGCTTTCTTT. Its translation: CASSLRGGGMNTEAFF.

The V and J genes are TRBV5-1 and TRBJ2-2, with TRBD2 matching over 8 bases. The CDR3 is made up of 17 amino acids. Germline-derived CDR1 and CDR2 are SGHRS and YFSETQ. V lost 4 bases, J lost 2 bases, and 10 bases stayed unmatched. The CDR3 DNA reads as TGCGCCAGCAGCCTTGGAGGGCTAGCGGGTAACACCGGGGAGCTGTTTTTT. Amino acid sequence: CASSLGGLAGNTGELFF.

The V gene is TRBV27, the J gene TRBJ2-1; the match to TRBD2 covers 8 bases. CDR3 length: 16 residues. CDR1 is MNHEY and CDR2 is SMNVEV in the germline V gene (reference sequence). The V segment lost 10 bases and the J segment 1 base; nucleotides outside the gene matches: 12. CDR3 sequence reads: CATNSGTGVSYNEQFF. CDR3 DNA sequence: TGTGCCACCAATAGCGGGACGGGGGTATCCTACAATGAGCAGTTCTTC.

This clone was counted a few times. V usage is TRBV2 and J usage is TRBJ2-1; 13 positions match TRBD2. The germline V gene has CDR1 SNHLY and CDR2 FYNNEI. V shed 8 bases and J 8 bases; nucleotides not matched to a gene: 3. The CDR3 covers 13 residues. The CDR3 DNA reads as TGTGCCAGCGGACTAGCGGGAGTGCATGAGCAGTTCTTC. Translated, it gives CASGLAGVHEQFF. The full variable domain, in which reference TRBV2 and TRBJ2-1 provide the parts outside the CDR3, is EPEVTQTPSHQVTQMGQEVILRCVPISNHLYFYWYRQILGQKVEFLVSFYNNEISEKSEIFDDQFSVERPDGSNFTLKIRSTKLEDSAMYFCASGLAGVHEQFFGPGTRLTVL.

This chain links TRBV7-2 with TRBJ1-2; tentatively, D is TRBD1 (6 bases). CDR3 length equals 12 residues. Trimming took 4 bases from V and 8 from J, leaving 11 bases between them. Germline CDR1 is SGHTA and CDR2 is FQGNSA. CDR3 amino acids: CASSSRGTGYTF. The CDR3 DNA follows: TGTGCCAGCAGCTCAAGGGGGACGGGCTACACCTTC. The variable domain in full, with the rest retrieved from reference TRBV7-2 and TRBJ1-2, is GAGVSQSPSNKVTEKGKDVELRCDPISGHTALYWYRQSLGQGLEFLIYFQGNSAPDKSGLPSDRFSAERTGGSVSTLTIQRTQQEDSAVYLCASSSRGTGYTFGSGTRLTVV.

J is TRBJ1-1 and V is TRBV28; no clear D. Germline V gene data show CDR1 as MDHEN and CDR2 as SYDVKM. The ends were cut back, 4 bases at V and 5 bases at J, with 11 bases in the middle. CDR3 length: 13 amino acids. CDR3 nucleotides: TGTGCCAGCAGTTCCCTAGTTAGGACTGAAGCTTTCTTT. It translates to CASSSLVRTEAFF.

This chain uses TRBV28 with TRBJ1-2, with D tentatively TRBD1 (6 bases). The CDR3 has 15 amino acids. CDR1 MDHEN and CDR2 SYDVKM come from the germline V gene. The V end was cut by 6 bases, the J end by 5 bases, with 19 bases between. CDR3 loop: CASRSREGDIYGYTF. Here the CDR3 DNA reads TGTGCCAGCAGGAGCCGGGAGGGGGACATTTATGGCTACACCTTC.

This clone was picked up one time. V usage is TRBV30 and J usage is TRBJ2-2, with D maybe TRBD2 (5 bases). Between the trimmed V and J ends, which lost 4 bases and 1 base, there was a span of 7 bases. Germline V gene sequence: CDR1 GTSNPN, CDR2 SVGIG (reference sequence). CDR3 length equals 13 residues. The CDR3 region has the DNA TGTGCCTGGAATCGGGAGAACACCGGGGAGCTGTTTTTT. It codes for CAWNRENTGELFF.

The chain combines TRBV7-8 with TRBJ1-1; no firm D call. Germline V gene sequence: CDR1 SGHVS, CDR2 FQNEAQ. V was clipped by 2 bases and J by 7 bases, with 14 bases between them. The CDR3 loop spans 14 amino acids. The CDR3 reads CASSLYAGKFEAFF. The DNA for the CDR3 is TGTGCCAGCAGCTTATATGCGGGGAAATTTGAAGCTTTCTTT.

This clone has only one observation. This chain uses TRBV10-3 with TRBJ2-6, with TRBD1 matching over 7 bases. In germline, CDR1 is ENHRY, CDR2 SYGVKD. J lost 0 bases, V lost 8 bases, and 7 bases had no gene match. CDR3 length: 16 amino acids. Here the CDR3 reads CAIQGDTSSGANVLTF. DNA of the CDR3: TGTGCCATCCAGGGGGATACCAGCTCTGGGGCCAACGTCCTGACTTTC.

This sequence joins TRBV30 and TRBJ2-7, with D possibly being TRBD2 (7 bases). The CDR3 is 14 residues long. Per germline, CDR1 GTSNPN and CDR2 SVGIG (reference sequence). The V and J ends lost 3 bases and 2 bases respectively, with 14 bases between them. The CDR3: CAWRVGGVAYEQYF. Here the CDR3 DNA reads TGTGCCTGGAGAGTAGGGGGGGTGGCCTACGAGCAGTACTTC.

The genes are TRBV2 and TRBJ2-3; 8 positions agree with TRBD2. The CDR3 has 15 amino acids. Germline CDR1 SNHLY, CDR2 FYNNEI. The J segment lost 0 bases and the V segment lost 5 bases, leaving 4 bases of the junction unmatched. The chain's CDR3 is CASSPAGASTDTQYF. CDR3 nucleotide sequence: TGTGCCAGCAGTCCAGCGGGAGCTAGCACAGATACGCAGTATTTT.

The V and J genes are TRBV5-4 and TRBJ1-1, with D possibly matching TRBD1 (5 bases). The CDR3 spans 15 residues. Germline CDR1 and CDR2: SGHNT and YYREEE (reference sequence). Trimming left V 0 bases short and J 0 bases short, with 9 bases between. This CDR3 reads CASSLEEGMNTEAFF. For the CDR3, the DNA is TGTGCCAGCAGCTTGGAGGAGGGGATGAACACTGAAGCTTTCTTT.

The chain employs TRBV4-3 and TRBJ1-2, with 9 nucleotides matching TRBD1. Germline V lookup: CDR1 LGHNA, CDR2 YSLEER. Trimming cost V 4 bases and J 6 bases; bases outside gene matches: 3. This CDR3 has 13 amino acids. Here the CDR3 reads CASSRQGGDGYTF. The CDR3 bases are TGCGCCAGCAGCCGACAGGGGGGCGATGGCTACACCTTC.